This is a list of T cell receptor beta chains from one sample in a study of cytomegalovirus exposure and HLA in healthy donors. Assay: immunoSEQ multiplex PCR; the TCRdb copy retains only in-frame clones and omits some. The sample yields 150,000 to 200,000 clones, roughly 70% seen once. The sequenced sample was PBMCs. The receptors stem from a man aged 40-49 years in good health and CMV-seropositive. Each CDR3 is given with its conserved first and last residue. The D gene is left open where the match is weak. Not all rows give a size; the values are once, few, many and, for expanded clones, a class.

>few|-|TRBJ1-2|TRBV6-5
TGTGCCAGCAGTTACGCAACACAGGGATCTAGTGGCTACACCTTC
CASSYATQGSSGYTF
>-|-|TRBJ2-7|TRBV4-2
TGTGCCAGCAGCCAAGAAGTCAGGGGAAACGAGCAGTACTTC
CASSQEVRGNEQYF
>-|-|TRBJ2-7|TRBV30
TGTGCCTGGAGTGTCATCCTATCCTACGAGCAGTACTTC
CAWSVILSYEQYF
>few|-|TRBJ2-1|TRBV19
TGTGCCAGTAGTATAACCCTACAGGGCTCAGGTGAGCAGTTCTTC
CASSITLQGSGEQFF
>few|-|TRBJ1-2|TRBV6-1
TGTGCCAGCAGTGTCCGGGACACCCCTAACTATGGCTACACCTTC
CASSVRDTPNYGYTF
>-|TRBD2|TRBJ2-4|TRBV15
TGTGCCACCAGCGGGGAGGGACTAGCCAAAAACATTCAGTACTTC
CATSGEGLAKNIQYF
>-|-|TRBJ2-3|TRBV19
TGTGCCAGTAAATACAGGGATCCCGCAGATACGCAGTATTTT
CASKYRDPADTQYF
>-|TRBD1|TRBJ2-7|TRBV28
TGTGCCAGCAGTTCGCCGGGACAGGTGGACCTATCCTACGAGCAGTACTTC
CASSSPGQVDLSYEQYF
>-|-|TRBJ1-3|TRBV18
TGTGCCAGCTCACCAATAGACTCTGGAAACACCATATATTTT
CASSPIDSGNTIYF
>-|TRBD1|TRBJ2-7|TRBV18
TGTGCCAGCTCATCCGGGACAGGGGGTTCGGAGCAGTACTTC
CASSSGTGGSEQYF
>-|-|TRBJ1-3|TRBV2
TGTGCCAGCAGTATAACAGGGATGGCTGGAAACACCATATATTTT
CASSITGMAGNTIYF
>-|-|TRBJ2-6|TRBV4-2
TGTGCCAGCAGCCAAGAAGGATGGGGCGGCGGGGCCAACGTCCTGACTTTC
CASSQEGWGGGANVLTF
>few|TRBD1|TRBJ1-1|TRBV4-3
TGCGCCAGCAGCCAAGAGGGGACAGGGAACACTGAAGCTTTCTTT
CASSQEGTGNTEAFF
>few|TRBD1|TRBJ1-3|TRBV11-2
TGTGCCAGCAGCTTATATAGGGACAGAGTCTCTGGAAACACCATATATTTT
CASSLYRDRVSGNTIYF
>-|-|TRBJ1-1|TRBV28
TGTGCCAGCAGGGCCCCGTGGGGGGAGGTTATGAACACTGAAGCTTTCTTT
CASRAPWGEVMNTEAFF
>-|TRBD1|TRBJ1-2|TRBV5-6
TGTGCCAGCAGCCCCCGTGGACAGGGGGCGTTTAACTATGGTTACACCTTC
CASSPRGQGAFNYGYTF
>-|-|TRBJ2-3|TRBV27
TGTGCCAGCAGTTTAGGGGCCCCAGATACGCAGTATTTT
CASSLGAPDTQYF
>-|-|TRBJ2-1|TRBV4-3
TGCGCCAGCAGCCAAGCGGAGGAGCAGTTCTTC
CASSQAEEQFF
>-|-|TRBJ2-7|TRBV6-6
TGTGCCAGCACCGGGTCGCCCTACGAGCAGTACTTC
CASTGSPYEQYF
>-|-|TRBJ1-6|TRBV28
TGTGCCAGCAGTCCTATTGAGGTCAGCTCCTATAATTCACCCCTCCACTTT
CASSPIEVSSYNSPLHF
>-|TRBD1|TRBJ1-6|TRBV6-6
TGTGCCAGCAGGACGACAGGGACGGGTTCACCCCTCCACTTT
CASRTTGTGSPLHF
>-|-|TRBJ1-6|TRBV5-5
TGTGCCAGCAGCCCGGCTACAGGGAGCTCCTATAATTCACCCCTCCACTTT
CASSPATGSSYNSPLHF
>-|-|TRBJ1-2|TRBV18
TGTGCCAGCTCAGCGACAGCTAACTATGGCTACACCTTC
CASSATANYGYTF
>-|-|TRBJ1-2|TRBV15
TGTGCCACCAGCAGAGACAGGGAGGCTGGCTACACCTTC
CATSRDREAGYTF
>-|-|TRBJ1-5|TRBV6-6
TGTGCCAGCAGTTCAGGGAGGGAAAAGCCCCAGCATTTT
CASSSGREKPQHF
>-|-|TRBJ2-2|TRBV4-3
TGCGCCAGCAGCTCCCGGGCAGGGACGAACACCGGGGAGCTGTTTTTT
CASSSRAGTNTGELFF
>-|TRBD2|TRBJ2-1|TRBV25-1
TGTGCCAGCAGTGCGTCGCGGGGGGGCCGGGGTGAGCAGTTCTTC
CASSASRGGRGEQFF
>-|TRBD2|TRBJ2-2|TRBV7-3
TGTGCCAGCAGTCCAGAGGGAGGGTTAGGTGTCACCGGGGAGCTGTTTTTT
CASSPEGGLGVTGELFF